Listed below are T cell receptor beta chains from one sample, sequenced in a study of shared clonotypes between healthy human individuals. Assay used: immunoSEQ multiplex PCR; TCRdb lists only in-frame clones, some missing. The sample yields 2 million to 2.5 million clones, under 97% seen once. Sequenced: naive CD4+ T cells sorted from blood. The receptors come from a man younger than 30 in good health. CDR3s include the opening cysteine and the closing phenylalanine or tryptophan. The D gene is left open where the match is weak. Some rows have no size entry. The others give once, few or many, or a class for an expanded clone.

TGTGCCAGCAGTCCAAATGGACGGCGAGTATATGAAAAACTGTTTTTT | CASSPNGRRVYEKLFF | TRBJ1-4 | . | . | 16 | TRBV27
TGTGCCAGCAGTGAATCGCCAGGGAACACCGGGGAGCTGTTTTTT | CASSESPGNTGELFF | TRBJ2-2 | . | . | 15 | TRBV2
TGCAGTGCTAGAGATGGGACATCCGAGATTTTT | CSARDGTSEIF | TRBJ2-2 | . | . | 11 | TRBV20-1
TGTGCCAGCAGCTTTACTAGCGGGGGGGACCAAGAGACCCAGTACTTC | CASSFTSGGDQETQYF | TRBJ2-5 | . | TRBD2 | 16 | TRBV11-2
TGTGCCAGCAGTTCCCTGGGACTAGCGGGAGTTAATGAGCAGTTCTTC | CASSSLGLAGVNEQFF | TRBJ2-1 | . | TRBD2 | 16 | TRBV6-5
TGTGCCAGCAGCGTAGGCAGCGGGAGTTTCAACGAGCAGTACTTC | CASSVGSGSFNEQYF | TRBJ2-7 | . | TRBD2 | 15 | TRBV9
TGTGCCTGGAGTCGAGGTGCTAGCGTGGACGAGCAGTACTTC | CAWSRGASVDEQYF | TRBJ2-7 | once | . | 14 | TRBV30
TGTGCCAGCAGCGAGAGTCAGGGGGCCTCTGGAAACACCATATATTTT | CASSESQGASGNTIYF | TRBJ1-3 | . | TRBD1 | 16 | TRBV7-2
TGTGCCTGGAGTGTGGGGGGTGACTATGGCTACACCTTC | CAWSVGGDYGYTF | TRBJ1-2 | . | . | 13 | TRBV30
TGTGCCAGTAGTATAGGCGGGGGCCCACAAGAGACCCAGTACTTC | CASSIGGGPQETQYF | TRBJ2-5 | . | . | 15 | TRBV19
TGTGCCATCAGTGAGGCGGGGGGAGGCTACACCTTC | CAISEAGGGYTF | TRBJ1-2 | . | . | 12 | TRBV10-3
TGCAGCGTTGGGATCCTAGGGGACGAGCAGTACTTC | CSVGILGDEQYF | TRBJ2-7 | . | . | 12 | TRBV29-1
TGTGCCAGCAGTGTCCAGACTAGCGGTGGCACAGATACGCAGTATTTT | CASSVQTSGGTDTQYF | TRBJ2-3 | . | TRBD2 | 16 | TRBV6-1
TGTGCCTGGAAAGGGCAGGGGGCTCCTGGGGCCAACGTCCTGACTTTC | CAWKGQGAPGANVLTF | TRBJ2-6 | . | TRBD1 | 16 | TRBV30
TGTGCCAGTTCGTCGGGAAACGGCTACACCTTC | CASSSGNGYTF | TRBJ1-2 | . | . | 11 | TRBV19
TGCGCCAGCAGCTTGGGGTCCAGCGGGGGGCCCTATGAGCAGTTCTTC | CASSLGSSGGPYEQFF | TRBJ2-1 | . | TRBD2 | 16 | TRBV5-1
TGTGCCAGCAGTGGACAGGGGAGCACAGATACGCAGTATTTT | CASSGQGSTDTQYF | TRBJ2-3 | once | TRBD1 | 14 | TRBV6-1
TGTGCCTCGACCCGGGGAAACACTGAAGCTTTCTTT | CASTRGNTEAFF | TRBJ1-1 | . | . | 12 | TRBV2
TGTGCCTGGTCGGGGACAGGGACCTCCCGGGAGACCCAGTACTTC | CAWSGTGTSRETQYF | TRBJ2-5 | . | TRBD1 | 15 | TRBV30
TGCGCCAGCAGCTTGAGCAATTCGAACACTGAAGCTTTCTTT | CASSLSNSNTEAFF | TRBJ1-1 | . | . | 14 | TRBV5-1
TGTGCCAGTAGTATAGGAAGGATAGGGGGCTTACGAGGCTACACCTTC | CASSIGRIGGLRGYTF | TRBJ1-2 | . | TRBD1 | 16 | TRBV19
TGCGCCAGCAGCCGAACCGGGCGGGGGAGCTCCTACGAGCAGTACTTC | CASSRTGRGSSYEQYF | TRBJ2-7 | . | TRBD2 | 16 | TRBV5-1
TGTGCCAGCAGTTTCCGCCGTTCACTAGCAACAGATACGCAGTATTTT | CASSFRRSLATDTQYF | TRBJ2-3 | . | . | 16 | TRBV27
TGTGCCAGCTCACCACCGACGGGCCAACGTCGCGGGAACACTGAAGCTTTCTTT | CASSPPTGQRRGNTEAFF | TRBJ1-1 | . | . | 18 | TRBV18
TGTGCCAGCAGTTTATTGCGGGGGCCAAACACCGGGGAGCTGTTTTTT | CASSLLRGPNTGELFF | TRBJ2-2 | . | . | 16 | TRBV28
TGTGCCAGCAGCTTGAATATCCTTTGGAGCTCCTACGAGCAGTACTTC | CASSLNILWSSYEQYF | TRBJ2-7 | once | . | 16 | TRBV5-6
TGCGCCAGCAGCTCAGAACCGCAGGGGGCCAGTACCGGGGAGCTGTTTTTT | CASSSEPQGASTGELFF | TRBJ2-2 | . | TRBD1 | 17 | TRBV5-1
TGTGCCATCACAGGACAGGGGGCCGGAAACACCATATATTTT | CAITGQGAGNTIYF | TRBJ1-3 | . | TRBD1 | 14 | TRBV10-3
TGTGCCAGCAGCCTCAGTGGGCAGGCCACCTACGAGCAGTACTTC | CASSLSGQATYEQYF | TRBJ2-7 | . | . | 15 | TRBV11-2